This T cell receptor beta chain is from a study of T-cell reconstitution after alpha-beta-depleted transplantation in children. Study-wide findings and caveats: Surviving recipient T cells and intrathymic progenitors accounted for some patients' high TCRbeta diversity at day 60. Several hundred rapidly expanded clones from non-depleted graft cells reportedly supplied alpha-beta T cells about two months post-transplant. Among T cells one year after transplant, newly produced cells accounted for most counts and diversity.

V lost 5 bases, J lost 7 bases, and 8 bases stayed unmatched. Per germline, CDR1 SGHAT and CDR2 FQNNGV. The CDR3 has 14 amino acids. With respect to this clonotype: Its antigen is undetermined.

The library targeted TCRbeta and was prepared with unique molecular identifiers. TCRdb itself ran the PCR reads through MiXCR, one entry per CDR3 protein. In the table there are about 220,000 distinct CDR3 sequences, 17% of which are singletons. The TCR sequence derives from a male patient under 10 years old who had a stem cell transplant for acute lymphoblastic leukemia, so the T cells may come from the graft donor. The sequencing used PBMCs, mostly from graft donor cells, collected 360 days after TCRalphabeta/CD19-depleted stem cell transplant. V and J are TRBV11-2 and TRBJ2-4, with TRBD1 matching over 7 bases. The CDR3 DNA follows: TGTGCCAGCAGCCTGACAGGGAGTACGAACATTCAGTACTTC. This codes for CASSLTGSTNIQYF. Looking up the rest from reference TRBV11-2 and TRBJ2-4 gives the full variable domain: EAGVAQSPRYKIIEKRQSVAFWCNPISGHATLYWYQQILGQGPKLLIQFQNNGVVDDSQLPKDRFSAERLKGVDSTLKIQPAKLEDSAVYLCASSLTGSTNIQYFGAGTRLSVL.